This entry is about one T cell receptor beta chain. CD8+CD57+ cell expansion, shown by flow cytometry, had occurred in the patients selected for sequencing. This sample was included in a study of CD8+CD57+ T cells in acquired aplastic anemia. The template for TCR beta VDJ and CDR3 sequence profiling was genomic DNA. TCRdb used MiXCR to reprocess the reads, holding one entry per CDR3 protein. Among 160,000 or so distinct CDR3 sequences listed, roughly 48% were seen once. Specimen: sorted CD4+, CD8+, or CD8+CD57+ T cells (not recorded which) from PBMCs. This sequence was found in a human donor with aplastic anemia.

The CDR3: CASSFGSGTRTDTQYF. CDR3 DNA: TGTGCCAGCAGCTTCGGTAGCGGGACTCGCACAGATACGCAGTATTTT. The rearrangement links TRBV9 to TRBJ2-3; the match to TRBD2 covers 8 bases. V was pared by 4 bases and J by 1 base, with 8 bases of the junction left unmatched. This CDR3 contains 16 residues. Germline V gives CDR1 SGDLS, CDR2 YYNGEE.